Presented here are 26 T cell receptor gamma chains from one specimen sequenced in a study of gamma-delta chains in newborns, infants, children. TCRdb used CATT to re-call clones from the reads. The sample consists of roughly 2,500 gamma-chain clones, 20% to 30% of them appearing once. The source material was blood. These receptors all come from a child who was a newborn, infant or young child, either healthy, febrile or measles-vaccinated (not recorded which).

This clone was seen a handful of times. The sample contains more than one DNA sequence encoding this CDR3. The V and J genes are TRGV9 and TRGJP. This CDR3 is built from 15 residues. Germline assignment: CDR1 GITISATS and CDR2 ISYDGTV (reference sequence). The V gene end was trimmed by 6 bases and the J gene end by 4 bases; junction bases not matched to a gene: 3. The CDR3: CALWTQELGKKIKVF. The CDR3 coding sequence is TGTGCCTTGTGGACACAAGAGTTGGGCAAAAAAATCAAGGTATTT.

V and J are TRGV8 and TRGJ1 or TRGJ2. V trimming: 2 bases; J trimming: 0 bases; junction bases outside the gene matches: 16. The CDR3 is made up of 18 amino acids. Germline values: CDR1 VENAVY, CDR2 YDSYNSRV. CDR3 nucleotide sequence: TGTGCCACCTGGGATATTAAAATCCCGGTCAAGAATTATTATAAGAAACTCTTT. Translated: CATWDIKIPVKNYYKKLF.

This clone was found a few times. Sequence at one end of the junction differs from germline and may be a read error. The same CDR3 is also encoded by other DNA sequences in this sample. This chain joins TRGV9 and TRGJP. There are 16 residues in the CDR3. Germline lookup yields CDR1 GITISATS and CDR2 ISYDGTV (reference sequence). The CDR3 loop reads CALWEIQELGKKIKVF. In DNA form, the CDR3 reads TGTGCCTTGTGGGAGATTCAAGAGTTGGGCAAAAAAATCAAGGTGTTT.

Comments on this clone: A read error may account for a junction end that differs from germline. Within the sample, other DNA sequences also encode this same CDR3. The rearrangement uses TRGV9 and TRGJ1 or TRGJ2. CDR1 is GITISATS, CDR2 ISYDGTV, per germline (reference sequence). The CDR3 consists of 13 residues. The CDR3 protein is CALWEGPPLHKLF. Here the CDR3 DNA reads TGTGCCCTGTGGGAGGGGCCCCCTCTTCATAAACTCTTT.

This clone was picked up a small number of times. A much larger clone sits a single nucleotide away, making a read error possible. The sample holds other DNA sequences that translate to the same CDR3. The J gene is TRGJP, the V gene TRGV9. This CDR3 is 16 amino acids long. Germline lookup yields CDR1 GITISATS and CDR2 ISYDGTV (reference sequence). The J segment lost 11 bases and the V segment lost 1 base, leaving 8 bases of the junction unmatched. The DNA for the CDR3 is TGTGCCTTGTGGGAGGTACAACCGGTGGGCAAAAAAATCAAGGTATTT. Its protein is CALWEVQPVGKKIKVF.

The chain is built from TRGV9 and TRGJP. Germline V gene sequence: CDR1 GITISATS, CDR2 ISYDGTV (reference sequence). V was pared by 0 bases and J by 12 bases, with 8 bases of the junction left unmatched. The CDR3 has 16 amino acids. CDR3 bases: TGTGCCTTGTGGGAGGTGGGGCGTGCGGGCAAAAAAATCAAGGTATTT. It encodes CALWEVGRAGKKIKVF.

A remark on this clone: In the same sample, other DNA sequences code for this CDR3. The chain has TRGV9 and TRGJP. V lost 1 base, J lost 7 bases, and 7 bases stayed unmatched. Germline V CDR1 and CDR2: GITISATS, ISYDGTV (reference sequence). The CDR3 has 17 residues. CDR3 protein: CALWEVRDELGKKIKVF. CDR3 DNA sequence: TGTGCCTTGTGGGAGGTCCGGGATGAGTTGGGCAAAAAAATCAAGGTATTT.

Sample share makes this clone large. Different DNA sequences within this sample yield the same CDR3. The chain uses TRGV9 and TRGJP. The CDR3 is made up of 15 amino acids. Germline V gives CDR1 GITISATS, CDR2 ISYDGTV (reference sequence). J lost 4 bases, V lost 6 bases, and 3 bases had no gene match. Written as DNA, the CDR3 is TGTGCCTTGTGGACCCAAGAGTTGGGCAAAAAAATCAAGGTATTT. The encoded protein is CALWTQELGKKIKVF.

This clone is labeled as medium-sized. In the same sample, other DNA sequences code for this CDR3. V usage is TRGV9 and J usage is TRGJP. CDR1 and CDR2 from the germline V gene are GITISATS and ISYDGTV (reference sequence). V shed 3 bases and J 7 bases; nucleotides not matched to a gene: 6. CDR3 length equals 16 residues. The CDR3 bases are TGTGCCTTGTGGGAGTTAGGGGAGTTGGGCAAAAAAATCAAGGTATTT. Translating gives CALWELGELGKKIKVF.

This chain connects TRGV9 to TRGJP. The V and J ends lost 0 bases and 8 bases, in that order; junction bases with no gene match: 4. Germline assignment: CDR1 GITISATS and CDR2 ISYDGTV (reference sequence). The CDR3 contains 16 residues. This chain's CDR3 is CALWEVNQLGKKIKVF. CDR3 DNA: TGTGCCTTGTGGGAGGTGAACCAGTTGGGCAAAAAAATCAAGGTATTT.

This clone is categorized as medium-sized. The CDR3 loop reads CALWEPRQELGKKIKVF. CDR3 sequence (DNA): TGTGCCTTGTGGGAGCCCCGTCAGGAGTTGGGCAAAAAAATCAAGGTATTT. The chain is built from TRGV9 and TRGJP. This CDR3 contains 17 residues. J was trimmed by 7 bases and V by 3 bases; bases with no gene match: 9. Germline CDR1 reads GITISATS; CDR2 reads ISYDGTV (reference sequence).

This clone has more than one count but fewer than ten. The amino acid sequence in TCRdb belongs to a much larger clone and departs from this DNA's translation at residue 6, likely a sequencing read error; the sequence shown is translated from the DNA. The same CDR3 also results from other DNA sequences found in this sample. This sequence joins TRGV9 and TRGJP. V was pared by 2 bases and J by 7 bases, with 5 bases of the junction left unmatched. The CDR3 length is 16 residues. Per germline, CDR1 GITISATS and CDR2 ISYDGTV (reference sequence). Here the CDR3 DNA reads TGTGCCTTGTGGGAGGCGAGGGAGTTGGGCAAAAAAATCAAGGTATTT. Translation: CALWEARELGKKIKVF.

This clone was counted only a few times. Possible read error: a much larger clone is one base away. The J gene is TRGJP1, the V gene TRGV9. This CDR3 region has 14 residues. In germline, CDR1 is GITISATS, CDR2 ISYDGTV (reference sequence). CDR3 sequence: CALWVNTIGWFKIF. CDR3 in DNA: TGTGCCTTGTGGGTAAATACCATTGGTTGGTTCAAGATATTT.

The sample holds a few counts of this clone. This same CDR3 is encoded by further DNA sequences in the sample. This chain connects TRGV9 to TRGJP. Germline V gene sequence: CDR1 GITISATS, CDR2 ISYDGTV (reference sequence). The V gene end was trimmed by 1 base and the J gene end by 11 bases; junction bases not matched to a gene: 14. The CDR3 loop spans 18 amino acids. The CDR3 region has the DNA TGTGCCTTGTGGGAGGTTAAGCCAAGGGAGCTGGGCAAAAAAATCAAGGTATTT. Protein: CALWEVKPRELGKKIKVF.

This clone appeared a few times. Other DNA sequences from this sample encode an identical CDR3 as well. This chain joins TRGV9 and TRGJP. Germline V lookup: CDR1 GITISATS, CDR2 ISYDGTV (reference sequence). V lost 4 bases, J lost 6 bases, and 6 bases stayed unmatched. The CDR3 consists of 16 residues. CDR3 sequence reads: CALWEEGELGKKIKVF. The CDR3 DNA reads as TGTGCCTTGTGGGAAGAGGGAGAGTTGGGCAAAAAAATCAAGGTATTT.

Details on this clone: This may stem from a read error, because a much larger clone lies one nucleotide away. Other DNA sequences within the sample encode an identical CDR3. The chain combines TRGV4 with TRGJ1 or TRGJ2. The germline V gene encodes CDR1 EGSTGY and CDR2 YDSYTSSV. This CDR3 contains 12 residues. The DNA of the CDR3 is TGTGCCACCTGGAAGAATTATTATAAGAAACTCTTC. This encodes CATWKNYYKKLF.

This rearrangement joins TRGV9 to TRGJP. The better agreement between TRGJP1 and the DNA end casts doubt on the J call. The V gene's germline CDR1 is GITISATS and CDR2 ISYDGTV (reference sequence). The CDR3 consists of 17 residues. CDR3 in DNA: TGTGCCTTGTGGGAGGTGCAGTGGGAGTTGGGCAAAAAAATCAAGATATTT. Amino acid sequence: CALWEVQWELGKKIKIF.

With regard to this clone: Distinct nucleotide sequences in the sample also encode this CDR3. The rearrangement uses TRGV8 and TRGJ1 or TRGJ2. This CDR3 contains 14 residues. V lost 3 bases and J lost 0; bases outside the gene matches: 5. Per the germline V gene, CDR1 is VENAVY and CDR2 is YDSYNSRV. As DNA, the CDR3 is TGTGCCACCTGGGATTTATCGAATTATTATAAGAAACTCTTT. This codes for CATWDLSNYYKKLF.

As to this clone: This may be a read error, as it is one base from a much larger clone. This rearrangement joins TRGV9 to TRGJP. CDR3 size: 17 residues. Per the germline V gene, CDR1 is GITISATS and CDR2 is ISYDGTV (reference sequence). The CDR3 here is CALREVEVRLGKKIKVF. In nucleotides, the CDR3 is TGTGCCTTGCGGGAGGTGGAGGTTCGGTTGGGCAAAAAAATCAAGGTATTT.

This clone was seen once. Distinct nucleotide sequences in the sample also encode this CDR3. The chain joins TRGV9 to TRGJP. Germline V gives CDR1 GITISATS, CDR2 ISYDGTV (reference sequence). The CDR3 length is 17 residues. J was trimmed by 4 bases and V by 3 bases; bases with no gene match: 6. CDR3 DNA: TGTGCCTTGTGGGAGCCTACCCAAGAGTTGGGCAAAAAAATCAAGGTATTT. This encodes CALWEPTQELGKKIKVF.

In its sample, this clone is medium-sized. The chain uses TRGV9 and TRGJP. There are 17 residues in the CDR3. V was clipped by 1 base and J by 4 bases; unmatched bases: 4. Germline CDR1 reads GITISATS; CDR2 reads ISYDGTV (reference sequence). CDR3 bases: TGTGCCTTGTGGGAGGTAAACCAAGAGTTGGGCAAAAAAATCAAGGTATTT. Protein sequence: CALWEVNQELGKKIKVF.

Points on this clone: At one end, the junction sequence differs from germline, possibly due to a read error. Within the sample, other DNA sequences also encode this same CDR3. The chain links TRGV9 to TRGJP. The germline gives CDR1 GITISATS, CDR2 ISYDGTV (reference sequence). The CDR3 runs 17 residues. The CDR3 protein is CALWEVPQELGKKIKVF. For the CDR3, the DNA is TGTGCCTTGTGGGAGGTGCCGCAAGAGCTGGGCAAAAAAATCAAGGTATTT.

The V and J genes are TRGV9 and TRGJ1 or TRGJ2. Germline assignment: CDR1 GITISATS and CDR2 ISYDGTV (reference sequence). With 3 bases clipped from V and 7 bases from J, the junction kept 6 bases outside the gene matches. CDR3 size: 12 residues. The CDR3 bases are TGTGCCTTGTGGGAGACTGGATATAAGAAACTCTTT. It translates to CALWETGYKKLF.

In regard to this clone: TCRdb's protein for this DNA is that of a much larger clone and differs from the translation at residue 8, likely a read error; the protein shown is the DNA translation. The CDR3 bases are TGTGCCTTGTGGGAGGTCGGTACGTTGGGCAAAAAAATCAAGGTATTT. It specifies CALWEVGTLGKKIKVF. The gene calls are TRGV9 and TRGJP. Trimming at V came to 1 base and at J to 9 bases, leaving 6 bases not matched to a gene. CDR3 size: 16 residues. Germline assignment: CDR1 GITISATS and CDR2 ISYDGTV (reference sequence).

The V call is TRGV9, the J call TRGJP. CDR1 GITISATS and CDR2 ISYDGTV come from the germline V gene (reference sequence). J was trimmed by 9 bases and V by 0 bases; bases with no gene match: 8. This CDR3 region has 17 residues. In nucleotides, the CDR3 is TGTGCCTTGTGGGAGGTGCAGCGAGGGTTGGGCAAAAAAATCAAGGTATTT. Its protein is CALWEVQRGLGKKIKVF.

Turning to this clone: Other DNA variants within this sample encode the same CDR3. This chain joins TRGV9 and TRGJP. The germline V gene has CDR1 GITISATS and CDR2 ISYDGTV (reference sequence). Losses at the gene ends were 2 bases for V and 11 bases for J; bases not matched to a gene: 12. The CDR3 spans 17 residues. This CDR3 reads CALWEDRRELGKKIKVF. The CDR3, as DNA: TGTGCCTTGTGGGAGGATCGACGGGAGCTGGGCAAAAAAATCAAGGTATTT.